This record covers a single T cell receptor beta chain. Its specificity is unknown. Template switching supplied a universal primer site; unique molecular identifiers were carried on the cDNA. TCRdb called the 5' RACE reads again in MiXCR, with one record for every CDR3 protein. The sample lists around 280,000 distinct CDR3 sequences, roughly 8.6% occurring once. Each donor (without exception) was a healthy Caucasian. The germline V gene has CDR1 KGHDR and CDR2 SFDVKD. V was pared by 5 bases and J by 5 bases, with 7 bases of the junction left unmatched. CDR3 length: 14 amino acids. The data originate from a study of identical twins. Study-wide results and limits: Not following the same donors, the study drew its conclusions from cross-sectional statistical analysis. Researchers reported excess low generation probability among twin-shared out-of-frame alpha sequences.

These data also formed part of another study, on yellow fever vaccine responses in identical twins.

Sample: memory (CD45RO+) T cells sorted from blood. This clonotype was obtained from a woman younger than 35 in good health. This chain joins TRBV24-1 and TRBJ2-5; 7 positions agree with TRBD2. The CDR3 bases are TGTGCCACCAGTGCCCCGCTGGGGGGGGAGACCCAGTACTTC. Translated, it gives CATSAPLGGETQYF.